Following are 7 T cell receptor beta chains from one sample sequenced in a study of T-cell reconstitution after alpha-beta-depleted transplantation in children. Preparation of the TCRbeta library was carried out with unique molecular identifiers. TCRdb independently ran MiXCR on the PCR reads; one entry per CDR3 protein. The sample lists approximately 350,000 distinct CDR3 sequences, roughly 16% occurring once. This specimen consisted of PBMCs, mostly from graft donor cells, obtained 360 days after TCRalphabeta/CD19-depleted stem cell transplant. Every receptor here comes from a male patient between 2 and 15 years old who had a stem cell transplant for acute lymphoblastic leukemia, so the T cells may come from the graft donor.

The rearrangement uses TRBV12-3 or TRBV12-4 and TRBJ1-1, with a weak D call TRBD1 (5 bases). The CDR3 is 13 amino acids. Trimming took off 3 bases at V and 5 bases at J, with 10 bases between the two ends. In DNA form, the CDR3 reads TGTGCCAGCAGTTTGGGCAGGGCAACTGAAGCTTTCTTT. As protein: CASSLGRATEAFF.

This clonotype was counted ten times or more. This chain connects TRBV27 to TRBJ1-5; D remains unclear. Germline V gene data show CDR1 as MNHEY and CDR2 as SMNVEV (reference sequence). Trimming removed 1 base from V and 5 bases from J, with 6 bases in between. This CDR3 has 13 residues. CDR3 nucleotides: TGTGCCAGCAGTTTATACCGGGATCAGCCCCAGCATTTT. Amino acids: CASSLYRDQPQHF.

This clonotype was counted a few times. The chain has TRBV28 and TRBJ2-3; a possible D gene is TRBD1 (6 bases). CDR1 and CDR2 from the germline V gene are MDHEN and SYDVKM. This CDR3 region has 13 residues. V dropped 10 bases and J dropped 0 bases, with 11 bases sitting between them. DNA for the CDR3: TGTGCCATCCGAGGGGGTAGCACAGATACGCAGTATTTT. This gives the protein CAIRGGSTDTQYF.

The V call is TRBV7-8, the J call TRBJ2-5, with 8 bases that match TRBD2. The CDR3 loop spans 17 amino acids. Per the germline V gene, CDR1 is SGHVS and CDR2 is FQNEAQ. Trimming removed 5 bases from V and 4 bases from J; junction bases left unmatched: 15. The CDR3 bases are TGTGCCAGCAGCCGGCGACTAGCGAGTAATCGCGGAGAGACCCAGTACTTC. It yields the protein CASSRRLASNRGETQYF.

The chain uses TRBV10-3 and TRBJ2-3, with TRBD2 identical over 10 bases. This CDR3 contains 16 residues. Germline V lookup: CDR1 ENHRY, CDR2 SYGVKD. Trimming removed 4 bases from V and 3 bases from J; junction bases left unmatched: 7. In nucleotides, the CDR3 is TGTGCCATCAGTGCCCCCACTAGCGGGAAGACAGATACGCAGTATTTT. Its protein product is CAISAPTSGKTDTQYF.

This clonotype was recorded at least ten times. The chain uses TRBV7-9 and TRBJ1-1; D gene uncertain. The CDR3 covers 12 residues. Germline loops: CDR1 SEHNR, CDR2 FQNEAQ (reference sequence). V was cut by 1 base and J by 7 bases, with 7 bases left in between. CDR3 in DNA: TGTGCCAGCAGCTTAGGTTGGCGTGAAGCTTTCTTT. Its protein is CASSLGWREAFF. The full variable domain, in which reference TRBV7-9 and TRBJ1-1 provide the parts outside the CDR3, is DTGVSQNPRHKITKRGQNVTFRCDPISEHNRLYWYRQTLGQGPEFLTYFQNEAQLEKSRLLSDRFSAERPKGSFSTLEIQRTEQGDSAMYLCASSLGWREAFFGQGTRLTVV.

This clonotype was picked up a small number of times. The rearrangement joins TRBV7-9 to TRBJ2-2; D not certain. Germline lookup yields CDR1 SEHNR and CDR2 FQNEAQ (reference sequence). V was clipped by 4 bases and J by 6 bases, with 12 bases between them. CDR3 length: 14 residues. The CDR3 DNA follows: TGTGCCAGCAGCTCCCTCACTTGGCCCGGGGAGCTGTTTTTT. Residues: CASSSLTWPGELFF.